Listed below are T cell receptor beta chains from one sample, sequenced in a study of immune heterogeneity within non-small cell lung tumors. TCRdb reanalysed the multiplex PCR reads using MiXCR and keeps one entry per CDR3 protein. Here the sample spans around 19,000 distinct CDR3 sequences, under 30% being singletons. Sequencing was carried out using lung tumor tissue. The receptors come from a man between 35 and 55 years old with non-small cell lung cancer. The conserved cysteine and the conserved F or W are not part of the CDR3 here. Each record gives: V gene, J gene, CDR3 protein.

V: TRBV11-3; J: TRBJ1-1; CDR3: ASSPAGHIMNTEAF
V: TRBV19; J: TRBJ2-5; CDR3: ASSSGQQETQY
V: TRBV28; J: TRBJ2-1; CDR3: ASSFYSLNEQF
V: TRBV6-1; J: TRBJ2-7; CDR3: ASRTSGRAQEEQY
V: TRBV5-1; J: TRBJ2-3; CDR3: ASSSDRADTQY
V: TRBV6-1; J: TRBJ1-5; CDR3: ASCWGREGQPQH
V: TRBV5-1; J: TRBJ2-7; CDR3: ASSWGTGVTYEQY
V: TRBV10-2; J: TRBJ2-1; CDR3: ASSELVAGGNEQF
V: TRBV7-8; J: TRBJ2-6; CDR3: ASSVLGTGLSGANVLT
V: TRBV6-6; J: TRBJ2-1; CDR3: ASSYSGGRAYNEQF
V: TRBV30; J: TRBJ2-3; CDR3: AWSVRDTQY
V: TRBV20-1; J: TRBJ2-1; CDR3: SARVADNEQF
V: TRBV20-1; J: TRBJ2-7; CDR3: SATPSGSYEQY
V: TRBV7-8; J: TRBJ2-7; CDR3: ASSFNTAPSEQY
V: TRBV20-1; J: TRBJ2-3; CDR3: SASPEDWYTDTQY
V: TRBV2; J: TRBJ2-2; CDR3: ASKRDGNTGELF
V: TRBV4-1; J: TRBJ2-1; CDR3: ASSQEGFGTSGYNEQF
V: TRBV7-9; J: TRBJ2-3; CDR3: ASSPSGRTETQY
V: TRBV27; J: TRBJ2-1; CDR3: ASSFGTSGNAEQF
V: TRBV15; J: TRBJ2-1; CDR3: AISAGGYNEQF
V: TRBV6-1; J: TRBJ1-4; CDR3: ASRPRGGAAEKLF
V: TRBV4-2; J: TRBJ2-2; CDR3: ASSPPTVTTGELF
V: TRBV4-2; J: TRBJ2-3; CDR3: ASSGGGRSSTDTQY
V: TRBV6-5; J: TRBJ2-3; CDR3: ASSYSFQDTDTQY
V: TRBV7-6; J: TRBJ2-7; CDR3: ASSARDSYHEQY
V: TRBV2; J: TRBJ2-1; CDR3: ASSETSGRWYEQF
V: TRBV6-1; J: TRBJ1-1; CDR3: ASSQPWANTEAF
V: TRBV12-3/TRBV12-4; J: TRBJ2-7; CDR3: ASSRSTRYEQY
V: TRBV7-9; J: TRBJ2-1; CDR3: ASSPDRLEQF
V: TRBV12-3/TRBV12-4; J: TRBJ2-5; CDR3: VSSLVANPYQETQY
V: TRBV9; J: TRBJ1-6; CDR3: AINPGGVFNSPLH
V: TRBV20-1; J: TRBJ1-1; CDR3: SARVFGSDRGPPTQAF
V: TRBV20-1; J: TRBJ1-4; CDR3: SASLGQNEKLF
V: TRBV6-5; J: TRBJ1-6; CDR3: ASSYSIQGTSPLH
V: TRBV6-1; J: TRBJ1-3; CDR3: ASTRGLAGNTIY
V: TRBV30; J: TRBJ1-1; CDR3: AWSVWKNTEAF
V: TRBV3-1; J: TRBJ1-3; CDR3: ASSPGNSGNTIY
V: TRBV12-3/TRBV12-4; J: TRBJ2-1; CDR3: ASSSGTTQF
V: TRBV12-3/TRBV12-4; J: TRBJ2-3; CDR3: ASSFRTGEGYTQY
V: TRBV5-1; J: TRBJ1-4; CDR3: ASSRWGDRAGNERLF
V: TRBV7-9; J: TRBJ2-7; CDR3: ASSPQGTHYEQY
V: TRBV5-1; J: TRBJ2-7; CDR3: ASSLAGTSVYEQY
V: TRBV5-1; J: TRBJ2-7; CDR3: ASSLELASEQY